Below, 9 T cell receptor beta chains from the same sample are listed, as sequenced in a study of cytomegalovirus exposure and HLA in healthy donors. The PCR ran on 60 Vbeta and 13 Jbeta primers. Clones were sequenced by immunoSEQ multiplex PCR, and TCRdb holds only the in-frame ones, with some missing. This sample yields 110,000 to 150,000 clones, of which roughly 80% are seen a single time; over 1% belongs to the top ten. Sequenced input: PBMCs. The receptors stem from a female donor in good health and CMV-seronegative.

V gene TRBV7-2 combines with J gene TRBJ1-5; no clear D. V lost 0 bases and J lost 3, with 6 bases in between. The CDR3 is made up of 14 amino acids. Germline loops: CDR1 SGHTA, CDR2 FQGNSA. CDR3 in DNA: TGTGCCAGCAGCTTAGCTTGGGCCAATCAGCCCCAGCATTTT. Translated, it gives CASSLAWANQPQHF.

The CDR3 sequence: CASSSLTGTGDLAGELFF. The CDR3 DNA reads TGTGCCAGCAGTTCTTTAACCGGGACAGGGGATTTGGCCGGGGAGCTGTTTTTT. This rearrangement joins TRBV28 to TRBJ2-2, with 10 bases matching TRBD1. Germline V gene data show CDR1 as MDHEN and CDR2 as SYDVKM. J gave up 6 bases and V 4 bases, and 14 bases lay outside the gene matches. This CDR3 has 18 amino acids.

The J gene is TRBJ2-1, the V gene TRBV5-4; TRBD1 is a possible D gene (6 bases). Germline CDR1 reads SGHNT; CDR2 reads YYREEE (reference sequence). CDR3 size: 15 residues. V was trimmed by 4 bases and J by 0 bases, leaving 11 bases between them. CDR3 protein: CASSPDRSSYNEQFF. The CDR3, as DNA: TGTGCCAGCAGCCCTGACAGGAGCTCCTACAATGAGCAGTTCTTC. Based on the CDR3 plus reference TRBV5-4 and TRBJ2-1, the full variable domain is ETGVTQSPTHLIKTRGQQVTLRCSSQSGHNTVSWYQQALGQGPQFIFQYYREEENGRGNFPPRFSGLQFPNYSSELNVNALELDDSALYLCASSPDRSSYNEQFFGPGTRLTVL.

Concerning this clone itself: Relative to the germline gene, one junction end is altered; a read error may explain this. This chain connects TRBV7-9 to TRBJ2-3; no clear D. In germline, CDR1 is SEHNR, CDR2 FQNEAQ (reference sequence). The CDR3 extends over 11 amino acids. The DNA for the CDR3 is TGTGCCAGCAGCTTATTACCGACTCTCCTTTTT. This sequence encodes CASSLLPTLLF.

The V gene is TRBV29-1, the J gene TRBJ1-1; 10 bases are shared with TRBD1. Germline V lookup: CDR1 SQVTM, CDR2 ANQGSEA. V lost 8 bases and J lost 3; bases outside the gene matches: 6. This CDR3 is 13 amino acids long. CDR3 in amino acids: CSSRGQGDTEAFF. The CDR3 nucleotides are TGCAGCTCCCGAGGACAGGGGGACACTGAAGCTTTCTTT.

The V gene is TRBV19, the J gene TRBJ1-3; D perhaps matches TRBD1 (6 bases). Germline V gene sequence: CDR1 LNHDA, CDR2 SQIVND (reference sequence). The CDR3 covers 12 residues. V was cut by 7 bases and J by 4 bases, with 8 bases left in between. The CDR3 is CASKQGGNTIYF. In DNA, the CDR3 is TGTGCCAGTAAACAGGGCGGAAACACCATATATTTT.

J is TRBJ1-6 and V is TRBV30; 10 bases line up with TRBD1. Germline assignment: CDR1 GTSNPN and CDR2 SVGIG (reference sequence). The CDR3 sequence is 18 residues long. V shed 5 bases, J shed 10 bases, and the junction held 20 bases outside the gene matches. CDR3 loop: CAWDRGHWVGRLGSPLHF. The CDR3 DNA follows: TGTGCCTGGGACAGGGGGCACTGGGTGGGCCGCCTAGGGTCACCCCTCCACTTT. Filled out from reference TRBV30 and TRBJ1-6, the complete variable domain reads SQTIHQWPATLVQPVGSPLSLECTVEGTSNPNLYWYRQAAGRGLQLLFYSVGIGQISSEVPQNLSASRPQDRQFILSSKKLLLSDSGFYLCAWDRGHWVGRLGSPLHFGNGTRLTVT.

J is TRBJ1-1 and V is TRBV5-4; D ambiguous. CDR1 and CDR2 (germline): SGHNT, YYREEE (reference sequence). The ends were cut back, 0 bases at V and 1 base at J, with 7 bases in the middle. This CDR3 spans 14 amino acids. CDR3 loop: CASSLALRNTEAFF. The CDR3, as DNA: TGTGCCAGCAGCTTGGCCTTGCGGAACACTGAAGCTTTCTTT.

Written as DNA, the CDR3 is TGTGCCAGCAGTAGACAGGGGGAGAACAATCAGCCCCAGCATTTT. Amino acid sequence: CASSRQGENNQPQHF. The chain employs TRBV6-1 and TRBJ1-5, with 9 bases identical to TRBD1. The CDR3 loop spans 15 amino acids. Germline trimming cut 5 bases from V and 3 bases from J; bases unmatched to any gene: 5. Germline V lookup: CDR1 MNHNS, CDR2 SASEGT.